The rows below give T cell receptor beta chains drawn from one sample of a study of blood T cell repertoires in COVID-19. The table came from immunoSEQ multiplex PCR; TCRdb's copy has only in-frame clones and leaves some out. The sample holds about 400,000 clones; around 87% are singletons and the top ten take approximately 2.9%. Sequenced material: peripheral blood. The receptors stem from a human donor in a cohort sampled during active COVID-19. Each CDR3 is given with its conserved first and last residue. D genes are given only for firm matches. Not all rows give a size; the values are once, few, many and, for expanded clones, a class.

V gene	D gene	clone size	J gene	CDR3 protein	CDR3 DNA
TRBV28	NA	NA	TRBJ2-5	CASSSSMGRWGQETQYF	TGTGCCAGCAGCTCATCTATGGGGAGGTGGGGACAAGAGACCCAGTACTTC
TRBV7-2	TRBD1	once	TRBJ2-5	CASSLLGQIQETQYF	TGTGCCAGCAGCTTGTTGGGACAGATCCAAGAGACCCAGTACTTC
TRBV19	NA	NA	TRBJ1-1	CASSIVVRFPLKNTEAFF	TGTGCCAGTAGTATAGTAGTCAGGTTCCCTCTTAAGAACACTGAAGCTTTCTTT
TRBV7-9	NA	NA	TRBJ2-7	CASSSDFSIYEQYF	TGTGCCAGCAGCTCGGACTTTTCCATCTACGAGCAGTACTTC
TRBV3-1/TRBV3-2	TRBD2	NA	TRBJ2-7	CASSPNSGTMYEQYF	TGTGCCAGCAGCCCCAATAGCGGGACGATGTACGAGCAGTACTTC
TRBV7-8	NA	NA	TRBJ1-1	CASSETGNTEAFF	TGTGCCAGCAGCGAAACAGGAAACACTGAAGCTTTCTTT
TRBV3-1/TRBV3-2	TRBD1	NA	TRBJ1-4	CASSPPTGRNEKLFF	TGTGCCAGCAGCCCACCGACAGGGCGTAATGAAAAACTGTTTTTT
TRBV6-5	NA	NA	TRBJ2-1	CASTLAEGHSNEQFF	TGTGCCAGCACCCTCGCGGAGGGCCATAGCAATGAGCAGTTCTTC
TRBV6-5	NA	NA	TRBJ2-1	CASSLTRMEPNEQFF	TGTGCCAGCAGTTTGACTAGGATGGAGCCCAATGAGCAGTTCTTC
TRBV20-1	NA	NA	TRBJ2-5	CSATRGTQYF	TGCAGTGCGACCAGGGGGACCCAGTACTTC
TRBV10-3	NA	few	TRBJ2-2	CAISDLDSTGELFF	TGTGCCATCAGTGACCTCGACAGCACCGGGGAGCTGTTTTTT
TRBV5-1	TRBD1	NA	TRBJ1-1	CASSWPLTGGTEAFF	TGCGCCAGCAGCTGGCCCCTTACAGGGGGCACTGAAGCTTTCTTT
TRBV30	TRBD2	NA	TRBJ2-1	CAWNLVREGNEQFF	TGTGCCTGGAATCTTGTTAGGGAGGGGAATGAGCAGTTCTTC
TRBV9	TRBD2	NA	TRBJ2-1	CASSATPGTNYNEQFF	TGTGCCAGCAGCGCAACCCCCGGGACTAACTACAATGAGCAGTTCTTC
TRBV19	TRBD1	few	TRBJ1-5	CASSRGLHQPQHF	TGTGCCAGTAGCAGGGGGCTTCATCAGCCCCAGCATTTT
TRBV27	NA	NA	TRBJ2-1	CASSFRSFITPYNEQFF	TGTGCCAGCAGTTTTCGGTCCTTCATCACCCCCTACAATGAGCAGTTCTTC
TRBV5-1	TRBD1	NA	TRBJ2-7	CASSLYGTGFGAYEQYF	TGCGCCAGCAGCTTGTACGGGACAGGGTTTGGAGCTTACGAGCAGTACTTC
TRBV15	NA	NA	TRBJ1-4	CATLGGNEKLFF	TGTGCCACCCTGGGGGGGAATGAAAAACTGTTTTTT
TRBV25-1	TRBD1	NA	TRBJ2-7	CASSESRTGANSEQYF	TGTGCCAGCAGTGAATCGAGGACAGGGGCTAATTCCGAGCAGTACTTC
TRBV25-1	NA	NA	TRBJ1-2	CASSEGPATGYGYTF	TGTGCCAGCAGTGAGGGTCCCGCCACGGGGTATGGCTACACCTTC
TRBV9	NA	NA	TRBJ2-7	CASSVAAGVSYEQYF	TGTGCCAGCAGCGTAGCCGCAGGGGTCTCCTACGAGCAGTACTTC
TRBV25-1	TRBD2	NA	TRBJ2-1	CASSVPRAGATKGNEQFF	TGTGCCAGCAGTGTCCCTCGAGCGGGAGCTACTAAAGGCAATGAGCAGTTCTTC
TRBV6-5	NA	NA	TRBJ1-2	CASSNEGRTAYGYTF	TGTGCCAGCAGCAACGAGGGTAGGACCGCCTATGGCTACACCTTC
TRBV4-2	TRBD2	once	TRBJ2-3	CASSQVRGSSTDTQYF	TGTGCCAGCAGCCAAGTGCGGGGGAGTAGCACAGATACGCAGTATTTT
TRBV13	NA	few	TRBJ1-6	CASSLQQERNNSPLHF	TGTGCCAGCAGCTTACAGCAGGAGCGGAATAATTCACCCCTCCACTTT
TRBV6-5	TRBD1	few	TRBJ1-1	CASSYSDRANTEAFF	TGTGCCAGCAGTTACTCGGACAGGGCGAACACTGAAGCTTTCTTT
TRBV5-4	NA	NA	TRBJ2-1	CASSLTPRGLAGEQFF	TGTGCCAGCAGCTTGACCCCTAGGGGTCTTGCGGGGGAGCAGTTCTTC
TRBV3-1/TRBV3-2	TRBD2	NA	TRBJ2-1	CASSQDLLRGGEQFF	TGTGCCAGCAGCCAAGATCTGCTGCGGGGGGGGGAGCAGTTCTTC
TRBV7-6	TRBD1	NA	TRBJ2-6	CASKPGTGSAGANVLTF	TGTGCCAGCAAGCCCGGGACAGGGTCTGCTGGGGCCAACGTCCTGACTTTC
TRBV12-3/TRBV12-4	NA	NA	TRBJ1-2	CASSSGRVRGYTF	TGTGCCAGCAGCTCCGGCAGGGTACGCGGCTACACCTTC
TRBV6-4	TRBD2	NA	TRBJ2-1	CASSERSGRWNEQFF	TGTGCCAGCAGTGAACGGAGCGGGAGGTGGAATGAGCAGTTCTTC
TRBV28	NA	NA	TRBJ2-3	CASSRGTGTPSHF	TGTGCCAGCAGTCGCGGAACCGGGACTCCATCGCATTTT
TRBV18	NA	once	TRBJ1-5	CASSPRGDSNQPQHF	TGTGCCAGCTCACCACGAGGCGATAGCAATCAGCCCCAGCATTTT
TRBV13	NA	NA	TRBJ1-1	CASSSQPGGTEAFF	TGTGCCAGCAGCTCCCAGCCGGGTGGCACTGAAGCTTTCTTT
TRBV9	TRBD1	few	TRBJ1-3	CASSTTGEVHGNTIYF	TGTGCCAGCAGCACCACAGGGGAGGTCCACGGAAACACCATATATTTT
TRBV5-1	NA	NA	TRBJ2-7	CASSLGSSLTYEQYF	TGCGCCAGCAGCTTGGGTTCTAGCCTTACCTACGAGCAGTACTTC
TRBV19	TRBD1	NA	TRBJ1-2	CASSTPGQADYGYTF	TGTGCCAGTAGTACCCCGGGACAGGCTGACTATGGCTACACCTTC
TRBV9	TRBD1	NA	TRBJ2-2	CASSGGRGHPNTGELFF	TGTGCCAGCAGCGGTGGCAGGGGGCACCCGAACACCGGGGAGCTGTTTTTT
TRBV9	TRBD2	NA	TRBJ2-3	CASSVGASGTINTQYF	TGTGCCAGCAGCGTAGGGGCTAGCGGGACCATTAATACGCAGTATTTT
TRBV5-1	TRBD1	NA	TRBJ2-5	CASSRGQSQETQYF	TGCGCCAGCAGCCGGGGACAGAGCCAAGAGACCCAGTACTTC
TRBV5-1	NA	few	TRBJ1-2	CASSGQFYGYTF	TGCGCCAGCAGTGGGCAGTTCTATGGCTACACCTTC
TRBV4-2	NA	NA	TRBJ1-2	CASSQRGRGNSYGYTF	TGTGCCAGCAGCCAGAGAGGACGGGGGAACTCCTATGGCTACACCTTC
TRBV7-9	NA	NA	TRBJ2-7	CASSLGPGSYEQYF	TGTGCCAGCAGCTTAGGCCCGGGCTCCTACGAGCAGTACTTC
TRBV29-1	NA	NA	TRBJ1-1	CSVQAGRAEAFF	TGCAGCGTCCAGGCGGGACGAGCTGAAGCTTTCTTT
TRBV12-3/TRBV12-4	NA	NA	TRBJ2-7	CASSLLSGEKQYF	TGTGCCAGCAGTTTATTATCGGGGGAGAAGCAGTACTTC
TRBV29-1	TRBD1	NA	TRBJ2-7	CSVSTDRDEQYF	TGCAGCGTTTCTACGGACAGGGACGAGCAGTACTTC
TRBV11-2	TRBD1	once	TRBJ2-1	CASSPRGTGGYNEQFF	TGTGCCAGCAGCCCAAGGGGGACAGGGGGATACAATGAGCAGTTCTTC
TRBV7-9	NA	NA	TRBJ2-1	CAFSRPGPGGDEQFF	TGTGCCTTTTCCCGGCCAGGGCCGGGTGGGGATGAGCAGTTCTTC
TRBV4-2	NA	NA	TRBJ2-5	CASSQVSDRPGEETQYF	TGTGCCAGCAGCCAAGTATCCGACAGGCCAGGGGAAGAGACCCAGTACTTC
TRBV6-5	TRBD1	NA	TRBJ1-6	CASSYGQGGDSPLHF	TGTGCCAGCAGTTACGGACAGGGAGGTGATTCACCCCTCCACTTT
TRBV7-9	TRBD1	NA	TRBJ2-7	CASSSQSGTGYEQYF	TGTGCCAGCAGCTCACAGAGCGGGACAGGGTACGAGCAGTACTTC
TRBV9	NA	NA	TRBJ1-3	CASSVSRQPSSGNTIYF	TGTGCCAGCAGCGTCAGCAGACAGCCGAGCTCTGGAAACACCATATATTTT
TRBV2	TRBD1	NA	TRBJ1-2	CASSETRQGVNGYTF	TGTGCCAGCAGTGAAACGAGACAGGGGGTAAATGGCTACACCTTC
TRBV6-5	NA	NA	TRBJ1-1	CATNRGVGTEAFF	TGTGCCACTAATCGGGGGGTGGGCACTGAAGCTTTCTTT
TRBV5-6	NA	NA	TRBJ1-2	CASSLGRINYGYTF	TGTGCCAGCAGCTTGGGCAGGATCAACTATGGCTACACCTTC